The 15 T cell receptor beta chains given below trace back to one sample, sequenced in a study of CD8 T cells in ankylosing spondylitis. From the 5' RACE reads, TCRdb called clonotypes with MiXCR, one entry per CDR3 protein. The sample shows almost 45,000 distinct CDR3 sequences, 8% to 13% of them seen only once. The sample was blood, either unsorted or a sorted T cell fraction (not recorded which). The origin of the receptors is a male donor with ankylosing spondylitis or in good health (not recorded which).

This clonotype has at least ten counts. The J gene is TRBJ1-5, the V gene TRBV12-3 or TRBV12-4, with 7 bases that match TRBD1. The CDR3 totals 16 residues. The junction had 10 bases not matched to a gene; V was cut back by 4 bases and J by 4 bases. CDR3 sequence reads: CASSYLAGTDNQPQHF. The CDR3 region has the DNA TGTGCCAGCAGTTATCTTGCCGGGACAGATAATCAGCCCCAGCATTTT.

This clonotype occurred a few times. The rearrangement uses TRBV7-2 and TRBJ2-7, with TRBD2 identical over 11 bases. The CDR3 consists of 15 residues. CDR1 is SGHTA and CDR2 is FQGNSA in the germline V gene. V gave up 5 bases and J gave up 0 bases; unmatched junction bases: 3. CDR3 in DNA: TGTGCCAGCAGCAAAGGGACTAGCGGCTCCTACGAGCAGTACTTC. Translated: CASSKGTSGSYEQYF.

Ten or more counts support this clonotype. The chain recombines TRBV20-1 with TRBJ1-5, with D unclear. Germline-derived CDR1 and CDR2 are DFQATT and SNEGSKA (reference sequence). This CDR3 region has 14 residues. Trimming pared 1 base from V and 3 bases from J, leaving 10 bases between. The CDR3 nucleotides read TGCAGTGCTAGAGTGCAGGACCCCAATCAGCCCCAGCATTTT. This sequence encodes CSARVQDPNQPQHF.

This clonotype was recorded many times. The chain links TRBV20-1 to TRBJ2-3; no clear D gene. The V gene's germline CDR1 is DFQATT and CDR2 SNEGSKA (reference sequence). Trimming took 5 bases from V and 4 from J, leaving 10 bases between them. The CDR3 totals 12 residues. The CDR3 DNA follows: TGCAGTGCTCCCTACCTGGCAGATACGCAGTATTTT. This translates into CSAPYLADTQYF.

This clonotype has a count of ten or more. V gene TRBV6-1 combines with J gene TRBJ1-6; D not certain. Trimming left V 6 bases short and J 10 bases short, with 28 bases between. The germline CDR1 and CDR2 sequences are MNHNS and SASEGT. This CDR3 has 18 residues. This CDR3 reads CASSVVLSRGRVGSPLHF. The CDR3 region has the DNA TGTGCCAGCAGCGTAGTTTTGTCGCGGGGTAGGGTTGGATCACCCCTCCACTTT.

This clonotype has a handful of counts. In DNA, the CDR3 is TGTGCCAGCAGCCGGAGGGGATTCGGCTACACCTTC. This codes for CASSRRGFGYTF. J is TRBJ1-2 and V is TRBV6-5; possibly TRBD1 for D (5 bases). Trimming removed 6 bases at V and 8 bases at J, with 13 bases between. Germline V gene lookup returns CDR1 MNHEY and CDR2 SVGAGI. The CDR3 is made up of 12 amino acids.

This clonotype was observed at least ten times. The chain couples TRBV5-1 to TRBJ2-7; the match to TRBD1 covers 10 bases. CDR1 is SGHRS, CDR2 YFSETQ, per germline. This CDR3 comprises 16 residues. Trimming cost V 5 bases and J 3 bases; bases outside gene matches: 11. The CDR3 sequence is CASSSLIGTGDYEQYF. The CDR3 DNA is TGCGCCAGCAGTTCACTCATCGGGACAGGGGACTACGAGCAGTACTTC. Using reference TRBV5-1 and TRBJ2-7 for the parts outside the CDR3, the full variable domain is KAGVTQTPRYLIKTRGQQVTLSCSPISGHRSVSWYQQTPGQGLQFLFEYFSETQRNKGNFPGRFSGRQFSNSRSEMNVSTLELGDSALYLCASSSLIGTGDYEQYFGPGTRLTVT.

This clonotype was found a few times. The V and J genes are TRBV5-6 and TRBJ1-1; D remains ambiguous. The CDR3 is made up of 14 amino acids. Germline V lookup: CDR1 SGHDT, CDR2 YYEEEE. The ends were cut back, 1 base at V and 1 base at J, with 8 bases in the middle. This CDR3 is CASSLRAGNTEAFF. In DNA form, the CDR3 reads TGTGCCAGCAGCTTGCGCGCTGGGAACACTGAAGCTTTCTTT.

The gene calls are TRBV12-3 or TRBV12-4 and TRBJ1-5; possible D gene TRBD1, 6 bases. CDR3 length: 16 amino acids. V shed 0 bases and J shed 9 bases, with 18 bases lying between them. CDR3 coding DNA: TGTGCCAGCAGTTTAGCAGCCGGGACACCGCCTGGGCCCCAGCATTTT. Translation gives CASSLAAGTPPGPQHF.

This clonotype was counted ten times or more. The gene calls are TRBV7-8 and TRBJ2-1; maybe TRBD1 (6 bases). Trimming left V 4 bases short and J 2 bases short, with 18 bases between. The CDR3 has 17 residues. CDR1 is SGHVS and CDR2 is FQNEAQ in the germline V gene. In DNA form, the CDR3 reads TGTGCCAGCAGCTCCAGCCTTCCAGGGACAACCTACAATGAGCAGTTCTTC. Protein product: CASSSSLPGTTYNEQFF. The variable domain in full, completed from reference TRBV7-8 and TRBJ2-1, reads GAGVSQSPRYKVAKRGQDVALRCDPISGHVSLFWYQQALGQGPEFLTYFQNEAQLDKSGLPSDRFFAERPEGSVSTLKIQRTQQEDSAVYLCASSSSLPGTTYNEQFFGPGTRLTVL.

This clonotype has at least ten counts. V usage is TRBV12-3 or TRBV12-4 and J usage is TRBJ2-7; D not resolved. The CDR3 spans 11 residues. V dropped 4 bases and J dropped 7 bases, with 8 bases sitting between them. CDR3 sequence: CASSSFEEQYF. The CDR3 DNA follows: TGTGCCAGCAGTTCCTTCGAGGAGCAGTACTTC.

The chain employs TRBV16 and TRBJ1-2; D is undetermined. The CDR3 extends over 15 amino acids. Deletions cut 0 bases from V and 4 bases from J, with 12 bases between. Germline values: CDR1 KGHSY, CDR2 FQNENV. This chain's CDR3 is CASSQSTVTGYGYTF. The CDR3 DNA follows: TGTGCCAGCAGCCAATCCACAGTGACGGGCTATGGCTACACCTTC.

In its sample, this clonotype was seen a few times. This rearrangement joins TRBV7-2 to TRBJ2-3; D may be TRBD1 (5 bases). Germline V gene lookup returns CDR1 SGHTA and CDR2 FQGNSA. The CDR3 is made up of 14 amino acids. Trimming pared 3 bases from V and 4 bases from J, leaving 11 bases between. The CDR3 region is CASSLNGAADTQYF. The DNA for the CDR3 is TGTGCCAGCAGCTTGAATGGGGCGGCAGATACGCAGTATTTT.

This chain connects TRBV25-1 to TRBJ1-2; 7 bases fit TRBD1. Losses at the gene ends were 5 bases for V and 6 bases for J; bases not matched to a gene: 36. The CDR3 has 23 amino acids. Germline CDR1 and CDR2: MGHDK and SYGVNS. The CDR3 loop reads CASSLGSYVRGLNEGVLLDGYTF. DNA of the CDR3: TGTGCCAGCAGTTTGGGAAGTTATGTTAGGGGGCTGAATGAGGGGGTTCTTCTGGATGGCTACACCTTC.

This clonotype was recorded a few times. DNA for the CDR3: TGTGCCAGCAGTTACCCATGGGGCTCGGTTAACATGAACACTGAAGCTTTCTTT. Translating it yields CASSYPWGSVNMNTEAFF. This rearrangement joins TRBV6-7 to TRBJ1-1, with a weak D call TRBD1 (5 bases). TRBV6-7 is an ORF; its function is uncertain. The CDR3 is made up of 18 amino acids. V lost 2 bases and J lost 0, with 19 bases in between.